This T cell receptor (beta chain) was recorded in a study of blood T cell repertoires in COVID-19 (dated by TCRdb to 2019 to 2021). For the wider study: Collaborator samples came from the United States, Italy and Spain and covered acute and convalescent phases of COVID-19. The repertoires were released in a freely available public database intended as a resource for research on the immune response to SARS-CoV-2. Where available, HLA class I and class II types were taken from metadata supplied by the sample provider and were not determined by assay-based typing. The dataset comprised deeply sampled blood TCRbeta repertoires from subjects exposed to, actively infected with, or recovered from COVID-19. A de-identified subject ID, COVID-19 status, age in years and sex were almost always included in the sample metadata. The material from the prospective study consisted of cDNA or gDNA derived from T cells, B-cell-depleted T cells, or PBMCs. Samples were obtained from the ongoing ImmuneRACE study (first 160 participants) and from approximately 1,200 subjects provided by 6 global collaborators. Broad study findings and their caveats: How much clinical and demographic metadata was included differed by source and by participant, and the metadata was provided uncurated.

V loses 8 bases at its end and J loses 0 bases; junction bases beyond the gene matches: 3. Inclusive of the bounding cysteine and phenylalanine, the CDR3 is 15 residues long. Only the CDR3 portion is preserved as DNA: 45 bases, with reading frame beginning at the first base. Per the germline V gene, SNHLY is the CDR1 and FYNNEI is the CDR2. Worth noting for this clone: Which antigen it targets is not known. Base-call qualities are not available, and no considerably larger clone is one nucleotide away.

Whole blood was collected in K2EDTA tubes by collaborating institutions according to the institutions' own protocols. For TCRbeta analysis, collaborators shipped samples as frozen whole blood, isolated PBMCs, or DNA extracted from either of those sample types. TCRbeta CDR3 regions were amplified from genomic DNA using the immunoSEQ Assay, a bias-controlled multiplex PCR. The authors' analysis ran thus. The number of nucleated cells in each sample was estimated by amplification of reference gene primers within the assay. To quantify the absolute abundance of each unique TCRbeta CDR3 rearrangement, sequence reads were collapsed and filtered. For each sample, productive Simpson clonality was calculated as the square root of Simpson's diversity index across productive rearrangements. The table comes from immuneACCESS by way of TCRdb, which keeps in-frame sequences with V and J called. Part of the clones is missing from these tables; in studies checked, under half for an unresolved V gene and the rest for unknown reasons. The V and J calls and clone size are taken from that table; D and trimming were inferred from the DNA. In this sample the table shows about 60,000 clones, about 77% of which occur a single time. Around 25% of the sample is taken by the ten largest.

The V gene is TRBV2 and the J gene is TRBJ2-2, and TRBD1 aligns with 10 junction nucleotides. The sequenced material came from peripheral blood. The TCR was taken from a human donor in a cohort sampled during active COVID-19. The CDR3 protein is CASSGQGANTGELFF. The DNA is as follows: TGTGCCAGCTCCGGACAGGGGGCGAACACCGGGGAGCTGTTTTTT.